The clone carrying this T cell receptor beta chain was seen only a few times. The antigen is unknown. The entry originates in a study of T cells after yellow fever vaccination. Overall study: Each low-cell-number fraction was prepared by means of SMART-Seq v4 Ultra Low Input.

Study conclusions and caveats: The secondary response was weaker, and its peak arrived faster, on day 5 versus 15. Most clones from primary vaccination were detected again post-booster (around 95% CD4, roughly 91% CD8).

V lost 7 bases to trimming and J lost 5 bases, with 7 bases between them. This CDR3 has 11 residues. Generation of TCR cDNA used 5'RACE template switching (which added a universal primer site and UMIs). One entry per CDR3 protein, called by TCRdb with MiXCR from the 5' RACE reads. The sample lists some 560,000 distinct CDR3 sequences, 15% to 20% occurring once. The sequence derives from a man aged 25 to 45 who received the YFV17D yellow fever vaccine. The chain recombines TRBV12-3 or TRBV12-4 with TRBJ2-3, with D uncertain. Sample: PBMCs, taken 15 days after the yellow fever booster vaccination. The CDR3 nucleotides are TGTGCCAGCAAGTATGGAGATACGCAGTATTTT. Its protein product is CASKYGDTQYF.